This T cell receptor (beta chain) derives from a study of T cell clones after liver transplantation. Study-level background: Standard immunosuppression, with no induction, continued until 12-24 months after transplant.

Libraries were prepared by immunoSEQ multiplex PCR; TCRdb keeps only in-frame clonotypes and omits some of them. The sample has 45,000 to 60,000 clones, approximately 84% seen once. Thawed unstimulated PBMCs were FACS-sorted by CD3, CD4 and CD8 into two populations. Whole-study results and caveats: Low donor cell numbers restricted donor-reactive repertoire measurement in a couple of subjects. Small, mixed patient groups and varying post-transplant times limit these conclusions.

This clone was recorded only once. What it recognizes is unknown. This CDR3 has 18 amino acids. Trimming shortened V by 2 bases and J by 4 bases, and 20 bases separated the two germline ends. Per germline, CDR1 ENHRY and CDR2 SYGVKD. The V and J genes are TRBV10-3 and TRBJ2-2; weak D call: TRBD2 (6 bases). The specimen was CD4+ T cells from blood, collected before liver transplant. The clonotype comes from a human donor who received a liver transplant. The DNA for the CDR3 is TGTGCCATCAGTGAGGGGGGAGGTAGTCCGGAAAGCACCGGGGAGCTGTTTTTT. This gives the protein CAISEGGGSPESTGELFF.